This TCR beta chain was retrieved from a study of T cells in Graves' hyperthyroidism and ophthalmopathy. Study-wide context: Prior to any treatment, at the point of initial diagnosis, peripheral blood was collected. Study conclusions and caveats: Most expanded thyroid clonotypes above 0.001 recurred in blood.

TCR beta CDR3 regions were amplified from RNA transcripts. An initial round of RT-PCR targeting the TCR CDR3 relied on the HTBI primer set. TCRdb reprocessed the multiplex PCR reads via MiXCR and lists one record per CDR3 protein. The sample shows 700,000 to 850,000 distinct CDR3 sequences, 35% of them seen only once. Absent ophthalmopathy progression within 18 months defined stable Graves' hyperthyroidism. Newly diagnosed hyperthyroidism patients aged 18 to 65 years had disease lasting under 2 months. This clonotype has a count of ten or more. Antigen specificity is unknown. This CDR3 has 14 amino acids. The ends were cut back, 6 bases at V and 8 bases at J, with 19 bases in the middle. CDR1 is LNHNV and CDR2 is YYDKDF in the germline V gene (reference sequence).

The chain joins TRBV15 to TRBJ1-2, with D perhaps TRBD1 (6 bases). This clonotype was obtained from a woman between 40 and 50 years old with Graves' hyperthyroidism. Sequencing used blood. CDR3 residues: CATSETTGLSGYTF. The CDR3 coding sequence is TGTGCCACCAGTGAAACTACAGGGCTCTCGGGCTACACCTTC.